The 20 T cell receptor beta chains given below trace back to one sample, sequenced in a study of CD8+ T cells in alopecia areata. Reverse transcription of extracted RNA yielded cDNA, which provided the sequencing template. The table came from immunoSEQ multiplex PCR; TCRdb's copy has only in-frame clones and leaves some out. This sample has 11,000 or so clones, with roughly 55% found just once. Alopecia areata patients provided lesional scalp punch biopsies and peripheral blood. Sequencing used skin. Every receptor here comes from a human donor with alopecia areata.

This clone was counted between two and nine times. The genes are TRBV5-4 and TRBJ2-1; TRBD1 or TRBD2 may be the D gene (5 bases each). V was clipped by 2 bases and J by 1 base, with 22 bases between them. The V gene's germline CDR1 is SGHNT and CDR2 YYREEE (reference sequence). The CDR3 is 19 residues long. CDR3 protein: CASSFSSWGKPPSYNEQFF. Written as DNA, the CDR3 is TGTGCCAGCAGCTTTTCAAGTTGGGGGAAGCCCCCTTCCTACAATGAGCAGTTCTTC.

The chain has TRBV11-2 and TRBJ2-7, with D possibly being TRBD1 or TRBD2 (6 bases each). Trimming took 2 bases from V and 7 from J, leaving 12 bases between them. The CDR3 spans 13 residues. Germline CDR1 SGHAT, CDR2 FQNNGV. This chain's CDR3 is CASSLFGGSEQYF. CDR3 bases: TGTGCCAGCAGCTTATTCGGGGGCTCAGAGCAGTACTTC.

This clone was counted a few times. V is TRBV19 and J is TRBJ2-2; 7 nucleotides align to TRBD1. V shed 1 base and J 5 bases; nucleotides not matched to a gene: 1. Germline V gene lookup returns CDR1 LNHDA and CDR2 SQIVND (reference sequence). CDR3 length: 14 amino acids. The CDR3 region has the DNA TGTGCCAGTAGTATAGCCAGGGGGACCGGGGAGCTGTTTTTT. Translated, it gives CASSIARGTGELFF.

The V and J genes are TRBV7-9 and TRBJ2-4; 8 bases are shared with TRBD1. CDR1 is SEHNR, CDR2 FQNEAQ, per germline (reference sequence). CDR3 length: 17 amino acids. J lost 0 bases, V lost 4 bases, and 8 bases had no gene match. The CDR3 loop is CASSSYGQGEAKNIQYF. For the CDR3, the DNA is TGTGCCAGCAGCTCCTACGGACAGGGAGAAGCCAAAAACATTCAGTACTTC.

V is TRBV5-6 and J is TRBJ2-6; the D is unclear. Germline V gene data show CDR1 as SGHDT and CDR2 as YYEEEE. Trimming left V 4 bases short and J 2 bases short, with 10 bases between. The CDR3 is made up of 15 amino acids. DNA of the CDR3: TGTGCCAGCAGCCTTAAGAGGACTGGGGCCAACGTCCTGACTTTC. This encodes CASSLKRTGANVLTF.

This chain connects TRBV30 to TRBJ1-2; TRBD1 is a possible D gene (5 bases). The germline gives CDR1 GTSNPN, CDR2 SVGIG (reference sequence). This CDR3 region has 12 residues. V was shortened by 6 bases and J by 5 bases, with 13 bases between the two germline ends. The CDR3 here is CACSRVWYGYTF. The CDR3 nucleotides read TGTGCCTGTTCCAGGGTTTGGTATGGCTACACCTTC.

The genes are TRBV18 and TRBJ1-2, with D unresolved. The ends were cut back, 4 bases at V and 1 base at J, with 16 bases in the middle. Germline V lookup: CDR1 KGHSH, CDR2 LQKENI. The CDR3 length is 16 residues. CDR3 loop: CASSLSDRELNYGYTF. CDR3 DNA: TGTGCCAGCTCACTATCGGACCGTGAGCTTAACTATGGCTACACCTTC.

The genes are TRBV29-1 and TRBJ2-5, with no clear D. The germline V gene has CDR1 SQVTM and CDR2 ANQGSEA. This CDR3 has 12 residues. Trimming pared 3 bases from V and 6 bases from J, leaving 11 bases between. The CDR3 sequence is CSVDGLVKTQYF. CDR3 in DNA: TGCAGCGTTGACGGTTTGGTGAAGACCCAGTACTTC.

The chain is built from TRBV4-2 and TRBJ1-1; 12 nucleotides match TRBD1. The V and J ends lost 3 bases and 5 bases, in that order; junction bases with no gene match: 10. This CDR3 region has 17 residues. Germline values: CDR1 LGHNA, CDR2 YNFKEQ. The CDR3 region is CASSQVPGQGARTEAFF. CDR3 sequence (DNA): TGTGCCAGCAGCCAGGTCCCGGGACAGGGGGCGCGGACTGAAGCTTTCTTT.

This rearrangement joins TRBV6-5 to TRBJ2-7, with TRBD2 as a possible D gene (5 bases). The CDR3 loop spans 15 amino acids. The germline CDR1 and CDR2 sequences are MNHEY and SVGAGI. V lost 7 bases and J lost 4, with 20 bases in between. CDR3 sequence: CASMLDPSTMYEQYF. CDR3 bases: TGTGCCAGCATGCTAGACCCTTCGACTATGTACGAGCAGTACTTC.

This clone was detected only a few times. V is TRBV9 and J is TRBJ1-2; D call uncertain. The CDR3 runs 13 residues. CDR1 SGDLS and CDR2 YYNGEE come from the germline V gene. V lost 5 bases to trimming and J lost 7 bases, with 15 bases between them. In DNA form, the CDR3 reads TGTGCCAGCAGTTGGACCCGATCCTTTGGCTACACCTTC. Its protein product is CASSWTRSFGYTF.

In this sample, this clone turned up a few times. This chain links TRBV4-1 with TRBJ2-1, with no clear D. Deletions cut 1 base from V and 0 bases from J, with 13 bases between. The CDR3 is 17 amino acids. CDR1 MGHRA and CDR2 YSYEKL come from the germline V gene. CDR3 sequence reads: CASSQVDMGFSYNEQFF. CDR3 coding DNA: TGCGCCAGCAGCCAAGTCGACATGGGGTTCTCCTACAATGAGCAGTTCTTC.

Only a few counts were recorded for this clone. This chain uses TRBV11-3 with TRBJ2-1; weak D call: TRBD1 (5 bases). V gave up 3 bases and J gave up 8 bases, with 8 bases separating them. The germline V gene has CDR1 SGHNT and CDR2 YENEEA. The CDR3 has 12 residues. The chain's CDR3 is CASSLIGDEQFF. CDR3 nucleotide sequence: TGTGCCAGCAGCTTGATAGGGGATGAGCAGTTCTTC.

In DNA form, the CDR3 reads TGTGCCAGCAGTCAGCCTGGATCGAACACTGAAGCTTTCTTT. Translated, it gives CASSQPGSNTEAFF. The V gene is TRBV6-5, the J gene TRBJ1-1; D is unresolved. Germline V gives CDR1 MNHEY, CDR2 SVGAGI. This CDR3 is 14 amino acids long. V shed 5 bases and J shed 1 base, with 11 bases lying between them.

The chain carries TRBV10-3 and TRBJ2-3; TRBD1 agrees at 9 bases. After removal of 7 bases from V and 5 bases from J, the junction contained 1 base not matched to a gene. Per the germline V gene, CDR1 is ENHRY and CDR2 is SYGVKD. The CDR3 length is 12 residues. In nucleotides, the CDR3 is TGTGCCATCAAGGGACAGGGAGATACGCAGTATTTT. Translating gives CAIKGQGDTQYF.

This clone was seen a handful of times. The chain is built from TRBV5-1 and TRBJ2-7, with D perhaps TRBD2 (6 bases). CDR1 is SGHRS and CDR2 is YFSETQ in the germline V gene. This CDR3 has 16 residues. The ends were cut back, 5 bases at V and 6 bases at J, with 24 bases in the middle. CDR3 nucleotide sequence: TGCGCCAGCAGGCGTATCACCGGGACTTCGGTCAGCGAGCAGTACTTC. Amino acids: CASRRITGTSVSEQYF.

In this sample, this clone turned up a few times. The chain carries TRBV6-1 and TRBJ1-6; a weak D match, TRBD1 (5 bases). The CDR3 has 15 amino acids. Germline loops: CDR1 MNHNS, CDR2 SASEGT. The V end lost 8 bases, the J end lost 0 bases, and 11 bases lay between the germline ends. Here the CDR3 reads CASRSRGSYNSPLHF. The CDR3 DNA is TGTGCCAGCCGATCTAGGGGCTCCTATAATTCACCCCTCCACTTT.

The chain joins TRBV7-9 to TRBJ1-2; D is uncertain. Per germline, CDR1 SEHNR and CDR2 FQNEAQ (reference sequence). Between the trimmed V and J ends, which lost 5 bases and 4 bases, there was a span of 8 bases. This CDR3 has 12 amino acids. The CDR3 loop is CASSQPSYGYTF. As DNA, the CDR3 is TGTGCCAGCAGCCAACCGAGCTATGGCTACACCTTC.

The rearrangement uses TRBV9 and TRBJ2-7; 8 bases line up with TRBD1. The junction had 8 bases not matched to a gene; V was cut back by 0 bases and J by 6 bases. The CDR3 length is 15 residues. Germline CDR1 and CDR2: SGDLS and YYNGEE. CDR3 coding DNA: TGTGCCAGCAGCGTAGATGTAGGACAGGGCATCGAGCAGTACTTC. Translating it yields CASSVDVGQGIEQYF. Full variable domain (missing parts from reference TRBV9 and TRBJ2-7): DSGVTQTPKHLITATGQRVTLRCSPRSGDLSVYWYQQSLDQGLQFLIQYYNGEERAKGNILERFSAQQFPDLHSELNLSSLELGDSALYFCASSVDVGQGIEQYFGPGTRLTVT.

The J gene is TRBJ1-5, the V gene TRBV9; D is undetermined. V lost 4 bases, J lost 5 bases, and 7 bases lay in between. The CDR3 length is 12 residues. In germline, CDR1 is SGDLS, CDR2 YYNGEE. The CDR3 loop is CASSRAYQPQHF. The CDR3 DNA reads TGTGCCAGCAGCCGGGCGTATCAGCCCCAGCATTTT.